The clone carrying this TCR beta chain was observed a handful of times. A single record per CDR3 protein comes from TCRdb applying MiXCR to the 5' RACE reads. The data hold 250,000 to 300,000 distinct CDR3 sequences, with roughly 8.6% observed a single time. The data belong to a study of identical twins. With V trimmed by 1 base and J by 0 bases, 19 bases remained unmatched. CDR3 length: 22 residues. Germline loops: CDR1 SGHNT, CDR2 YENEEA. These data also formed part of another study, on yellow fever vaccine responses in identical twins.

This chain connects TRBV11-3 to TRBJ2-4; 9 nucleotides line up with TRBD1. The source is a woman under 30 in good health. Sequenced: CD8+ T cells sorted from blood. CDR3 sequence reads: CASSLGGRFGDRALLAKNIQYF. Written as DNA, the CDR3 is TGTGCCAGCAGCTTAGGAGGACGGTTCGGGGACAGGGCTTTACTAGCCAAAAACATTCAGTACTTC.